One sample yielded the 4 T cell receptor beta chains listed below, sequenced in a study of cytomegalovirus exposure and HLA in healthy donors. PCR was performed using 60 Vbeta and 13 Jbeta primers. Assay used: immunoSEQ multiplex PCR; TCRdb lists only in-frame clones, some missing. The data show about 160,000 clones, 75% to 90% seen once. The material sequenced was PBMCs. The receptors originated from a man aged 30-40 years in good health and CMV-seronegative.

This chain links TRBV5-6 with TRBJ2-1; D is perhaps TRBD2 (5 bases). The CDR3 spans 15 residues. The V gene's germline CDR1 is SGHDT and CDR2 YYEEEE. Trimming pared 2 bases from V and 2 bases from J, leaving 11 bases between. CDR3 amino acids: CASSFGMEAYNEQFF. CDR3 sequence (DNA): TGTGCCAGCAGCTTTGGGATGGAGGCCTACAATGAGCAGTTCTTC. The entire variable domain, with the rest obtained from reference TRBV5-6 and TRBJ2-1, is as follows: DAGVTQSPTHLIKTRGQQVTLRCSPKSGHDTVSWYQQALGQGPQFIFQYYEEEERQRGNFPDRFSGHQFPNYSSELNVNALLLGDSALYLCASSFGMEAYNEQFFGPGTRLTVL.

The chain carries TRBV19 and TRBJ2-7; D is possibly TRBD1 (6 bases). CDR3 length equals 14 residues. The ends were cut back, 0 bases at V and 2 bases at J, with 8 bases in the middle. The germline V gene encodes CDR1 LNHDA and CDR2 SQIVND (reference sequence). Here the CDR3 DNA reads TGTGCCAGTAGTATAGATCAGGGGACCTACGAGCAGTACTTC. Protein sequence: CASSIDQGTYEQYF.

The V gene is TRBV29-1, the J gene TRBJ1-5; 10 bases are shared with TRBD1. With V trimmed by 7 bases and J by 6 bases, 6 bases remained unmatched. This CDR3 spans 13 amino acids. Germline lookup yields CDR1 SQVTM and CDR2 ANQGSEA. The CDR3 DNA reads TGCAGCGGGGGACAGGGGAAGGGTCAGCCCCAGCATTTT. Its protein is CSGGQGKGQPQHF.

This clone has more than one count but fewer than ten. The chain uses TRBV5-1 and TRBJ2-6; TRBD1 agrees at 9 bases. J was trimmed by 2 bases and V by 3 bases; bases with no gene match: 9. The germline gives CDR1 SGHRS, CDR2 YFSETQ. This CDR3 contains 18 residues. The CDR3 reads CASSSIPGQGPGANVLTF. CDR3 coding DNA: TGCGCCAGCAGCTCAATACCGGGACAGGGCCCTGGGGCCAACGTCCTGACTTTC.